The clone carrying this T cell receptor (beta chain) has at least ten counts. Its specificity is unknown. The entry originates in a study of blood T cells in healthy people across ages. Study-wide findings and caveats: Compared with aged donors, long-lived donors showed fewer expanded clones, suggesting selection. Investigators viewed diversity estimates from one million T cells as underestimates, the study reported. The fall in TCR beta diversity per million T cells was roughly linear with age.

Researchers report isolating at least 6.5 million PBMCs per sample. V lost 3 bases to trimming and J lost 3 bases, with 8 bases between them. CDR1 is SGDLS, CDR2 YYNGEE, per germline. This CDR3 has 13 amino acids. Sample-barcoded 5' priming and a J-beta primer mix drove a second PCR of 7 to 11 cycles. In TCRdb, the 5' RACE reads were re-called with MiXCR into one record per CDR3 protein. This sample carries 1,500,000 or so distinct CDR3 sequences, 42% of them seen once, and the ten largest clones take roughly 3.7%. This TCR was sampled from a young woman in good health. The chain joins TRBV9 to TRBJ2-3; D uncertain. Input material: blood. The CDR3 sequence is CASSAIRTDTQYF. CDR3 in DNA: TGTGCCAGCAGCGCGATCCGGACAGATACGCAGTATTTT.